These 17 T cell receptor beta chains share one sample of origin, sequenced in a study of cytomegalovirus exposure and HLA in healthy donors. The PCR had 60 Vbeta and 13 Jbeta primers. The protocol was immunoSEQ multiplex PCR, while the TCRdb copy is restricted to in-frame clones and leaves out a portion. The top ten hold around 2.3% of the sample, which has about 110,000 clones, about 85% seen once. Sequencing was done on a sample of PBMCs. These receptors were taken from a man younger than 45 in good health and CMV-seronegative.

The chain is built from TRBV29-1 and TRBJ2-1, with 10 bases identical to TRBD2. Per the germline V gene, CDR1 is SQVTM and CDR2 is ANQGSEA. This CDR3 has 14 residues. With V trimmed by 5 bases and J by 3 bases, 4 bases remained unmatched. The chain's CDR3 is CSVPSGRNYNEQFF. The DNA for the CDR3 is TGCAGCGTTCCTAGCGGGAGAAACTACAATGAGCAGTTCTTC.

The table lists this clone with a few counts. V gene TRBV28 combines with J gene TRBJ2-6, with TRBD2 matching 7 bases. This CDR3 region has 16 residues. J was trimmed by 3 bases and V by 5 bases; bases with no gene match: 7. CDR1 and CDR2 from the germline V gene are MDHEN and SYDVKM. CDR3 DNA sequence: TGTGCCAGCAGTCCCGGAGGGGAGGGTGGGGCCAACGTCCTGACTTTC. Protein product: CASSPGGEGGANVLTF.

The chain employs TRBV14 and TRBJ2-5; perhaps TRBD2 as D (6 bases). The CDR3 contains 14 residues. Trimming took 5 bases from V and 1 from J, leaving 11 bases between them. The germline gives CDR1 SGHDN, CDR2 FVKESK. The CDR3 nucleotides read TGTGCCAGCAGCGGGGGAGGTCCCCAAGAGACCCAGTACTTC. It translates to CASSGGGPQETQYF.

This sequence joins TRBV14 and TRBJ2-7; D may be TRBD1 (5 bases). Germline CDR1 reads SGHDN; CDR2 reads FVKESK. The CDR3 runs 14 residues. The V end lost 5 bases, the J end lost 4 bases, and 15 bases lay between the germline ends. The CDR3 is CASSMQGMWYEQYF. CDR3 nucleotides: TGTGCCAGCAGCATGCAGGGTATGTGGTACGAGCAGTACTTC.

V gene TRBV12-5 combines with J gene TRBJ1-5, with D unclear. Germline V gene data show CDR1 as LGHNT and CDR2 as FRNRAP. Trimming pared 6 bases from V and 1 base from J, leaving 13 bases between. The CDR3 length is 15 residues. The chain's CDR3 is CASGSGGRSNQPQHF. In DNA form, the CDR3 reads TGTGCTAGTGGGTCCGGAGGGAGGAGCAATCAGCCCCAGCATTTT.

The chain joins TRBV7-3 to TRBJ2-1; 7 nucleotides match TRBD2. The length of the CDR3 is 14 residues. The junction had 7 bases not matched to a gene; V was cut back by 2 bases and J by 9 bases. Germline values: CDR1 SGHTA, CDR2 FQGTGA. This CDR3 reads CASSLQAERGEQFF. CDR3 nucleotide sequence: TGTGCCAGCAGCTTACAAGCGGAGCGGGGTGAGCAGTTCTTC.

V usage is TRBV5-4 and J usage is TRBJ2-4; no definite D call. The CDR3 runs to 16 residues. CDR1 SGHNT and CDR2 YYREEE come from the germline V gene (reference sequence). V gave up 3 bases and J gave up 0 bases, with 13 bases separating them. The CDR3 sequence is CASSSGWSLAKNIQYF. In nucleotides, the CDR3 is TGTGCCAGCAGCTCGGGTTGGAGTCTAGCCAAAAACATTCAGTACTTC.

This chain joins TRBV9 and TRBJ1-1; D is unresolved. V was clipped by 1 base and J by 5 bases, with 12 bases between them. CDR3 length equals 14 residues. In germline, CDR1 is SGDLS, CDR2 YYNGEE. The CDR3 spells CASSVLSAGTEAFF. In nucleotides, the CDR3 is TGTGCCAGCAGCGTACTCTCCGCGGGGACTGAAGCTTTCTTT. Combining the CDR3 with reference TRBV9 and TRBJ1-1 gives the whole variable domain DSGVTQTPKHLITATGQRVTLRCSPRSGDLSVYWYQQSLDQGLQFLIQYYNGEERAKGNILERFSAQQFPDLHSELNLSSLELGDSALYFCASSVLSAGTEAFFGQGTRLTVV.

V is TRBV7-9 and J is TRBJ2-7; D is unresolved. The CDR3 covers 12 residues. Trimming shortened V by 4 bases and J by 2 bases, and 6 bases separated the two germline ends. Per the germline V gene, CDR1 is SEHNR and CDR2 is FQNEAQ (reference sequence). The CDR3 bases are TGTGCCAGCAGCTCGTCGGCCTACGAGCAGTACTTC. It codes for CASSSSAYEQYF.

CDR3 region: CASSLEGANSPSYEQYF. The CDR3, as DNA: TGCGCCAGCAGCTTGGAAGGAGCGAACTCACCCTCCTACGAGCAGTACTTC. The V call is TRBV5-1, the J call TRBJ2-7; D gene unclear. The germline CDR1 and CDR2 sequences are SGHRS and YFSETQ. Trimming left V 0 bases short and J 0 bases short, with 16 bases between. CDR3 length equals 17 residues.

The sample holds one count of this clone. V usage is TRBV5-4 and J usage is TRBJ2-3; 14 bases are shared with TRBD2. Unmatched junction bases numbered 7, after V lost 0 bases and J lost 1 base. CDR1 and CDR2 from the germline V gene are SGHNT and YYREEE (reference sequence). This CDR3 comprises 19 residues. This CDR3 is CASSLARTSGGLGTDTQYF. The CDR3 region has the DNA TGTGCCAGCAGCTTGGCCAGGACTAGCGGGGGGTTGGGCACAGATACGCAGTATTTT.

The chain uses TRBV5-4 and TRBJ2-1; D not certain. The CDR3 contains 14 residues. Trimming cost V 1 base and J 6 bases, with 11 bases left between them. Germline-derived CDR1 and CDR2 are SGHNT and YYREEE (reference sequence). The CDR3 here is CASSLRWSGNEQFF. CDR3 DNA sequence: TGTGCCAGCAGCTTGCGGTGGTCGGGCAATGAGCAGTTCTTC.

The chain is built from TRBV6-5 and TRBJ2-1; D uncertain. The germline CDR1 and CDR2 sequences are MNHEY and SVGAGI. CDR3 length equals 12 residues. Trimming cost V 0 bases and J 8 bases, with 5 bases left between them. The CDR3 bases are TGTGCCAGCAGTTACTCTCGAGATGAGCAGTTCTTC. Its protein product is CASSYSRDEQFF.

This rearrangement joins TRBV27 to TRBJ1-1; 7 bases are a match to TRBD1. This CDR3 region has 14 residues. CDR1 is MNHEY, CDR2 SMNVEV, per germline (reference sequence). The trim removed 3 bases at V and 4 bases at J, leaving 5 bases unmatched. The CDR3 DNA sequence: TGTGCCAGCAGTTTCAGGGGGTTGGGCACTGAAGCTTTCTTT. As protein: CASSFRGLGTEAFF.

This chain joins TRBV18 and TRBJ2-5; perhaps TRBD2 as D (7 bases). Germline assignment: CDR1 KGHSH and CDR2 LQKENI. V was trimmed by 5 bases and J by 4 bases, leaving 17 bases between them. The CDR3 totals 15 residues. CDR3 sequence (DNA): TGTGCCAGCTCAGCGCCCGGGGGGCTGGGAGAGACCCAGTACTTC. This sequence encodes CASSAPGGLGETQYF.

This clone was detected a few times. The chain employs TRBV6-5 and TRBJ2-7, with a possible D match to TRBD2 (5 bases). V lost 5 bases, J lost 4 bases, and 18 bases lay in between. This CDR3 contains 15 residues. In germline, CDR1 is MNHEY, CDR2 SVGAGI. The CDR3 nucleotides are TGTGCCAGCAGTCCGCTTAGGCGGGCCCTATACGAGCAGTACTTC. Translating gives CASSPLRRALYEQYF.

V gene TRBV7-2 combines with J gene TRBJ2-1; 9 bases map to TRBD1. Trimming at V came to 8 bases and at J to 4 bases, leaving 9 bases not matched to a gene. Germline CDR1 and CDR2: SGHTA and FQGNSA. CDR3 length: 15 residues. CDR3 residues: CASLSGGTGYNEQFF. In nucleotides, the CDR3 is TGTGCCAGCCTCTCCGGTGGGACAGGGTACAATGAGCAGTTCTTC. Together with reference TRBV7-2 and TRBJ2-1, the CDR3 gives the full variable domain: GAGVSQSPSNKVTEKGKDVELRCDPISGHTALYWYRQSLGQGLEFLIYFQGNSAPDKSGLPSDRFSAERTGGSVSTLTIQRTQQEDSAVYLCASLSGGTGYNEQFFGPGTRLTVL.